This T cell receptor beta chain was identified during a study of T cell repertoires in cytomegalovirus infection. As for the study in general: Shared public TCR beta signatures pointed to both CMV infection and a matching HLA type. Study-level results: CMV carriers having the relevant HLA were flagged by cumulative public TCR beta family frequency. HLA-C-restricted CMV clonotypes gave the most frequent clonotype in two of eight donors.

The V end lost 0 bases, the J end lost 7 bases, and 10 bases lay between the germline ends. CDR1 is WSHSY, CDR2 SAAADI, per germline. The length of the CDR3 is 14 residues. This clonotype was seen at least ten times. Its matching antigen is unknown. From the reads, TCRdb called clonotypes with MiXCR, one entry per CDR3 protein. The sample has about 300,000 distinct CDR3 sequences, around 10% seen once. Source material: PBMCs. This receptor was obtained from a human donor in good health (CMV status not recorded). Some clones in this sample may be carry-over from other donors' samples. V is TRBV10-2 and J is TRBJ1-5; D remains ambiguous. The CDR3 coding sequence is TGCGCCAGCAGTGAGTCGAGCCCGGTACAGCCCCAGCATTTT. Protein product: CASSESSPVQPQHF.